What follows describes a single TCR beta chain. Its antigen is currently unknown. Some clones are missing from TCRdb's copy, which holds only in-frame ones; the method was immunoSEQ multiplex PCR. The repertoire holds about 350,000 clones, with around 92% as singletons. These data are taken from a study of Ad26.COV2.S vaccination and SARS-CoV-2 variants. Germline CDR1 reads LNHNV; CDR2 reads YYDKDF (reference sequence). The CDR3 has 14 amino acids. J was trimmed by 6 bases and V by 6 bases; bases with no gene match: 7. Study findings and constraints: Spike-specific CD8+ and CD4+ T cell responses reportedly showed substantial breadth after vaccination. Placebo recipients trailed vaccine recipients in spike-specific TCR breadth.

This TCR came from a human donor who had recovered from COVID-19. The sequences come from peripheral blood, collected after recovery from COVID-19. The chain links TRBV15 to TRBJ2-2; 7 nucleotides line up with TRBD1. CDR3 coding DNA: TGTGCCACCAGAGACAGGGAACCGGCCGGGGAGCTGTTTTTT. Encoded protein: CATRDREPAGELFF.